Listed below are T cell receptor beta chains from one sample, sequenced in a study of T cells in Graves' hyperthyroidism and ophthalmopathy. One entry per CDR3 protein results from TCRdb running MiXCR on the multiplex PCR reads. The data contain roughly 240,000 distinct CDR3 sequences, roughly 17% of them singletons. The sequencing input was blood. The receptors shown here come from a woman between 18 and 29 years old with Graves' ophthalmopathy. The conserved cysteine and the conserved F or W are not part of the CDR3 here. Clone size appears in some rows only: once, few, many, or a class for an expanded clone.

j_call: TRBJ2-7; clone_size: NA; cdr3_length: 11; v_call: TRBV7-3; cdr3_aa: ASSLTADTEQY
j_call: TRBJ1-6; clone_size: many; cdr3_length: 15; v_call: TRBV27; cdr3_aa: ASSLQQGALMDSPLH
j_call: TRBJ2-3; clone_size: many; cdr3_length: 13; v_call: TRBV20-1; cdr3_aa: SARLAGIVTDTQY
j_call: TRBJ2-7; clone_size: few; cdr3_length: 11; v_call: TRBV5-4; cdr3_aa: ASSSEGLGEQY
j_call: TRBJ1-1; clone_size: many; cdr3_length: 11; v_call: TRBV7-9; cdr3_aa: ASSFRQDTEAF
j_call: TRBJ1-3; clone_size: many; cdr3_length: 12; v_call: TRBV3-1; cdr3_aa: ASSQSGVGNTIY
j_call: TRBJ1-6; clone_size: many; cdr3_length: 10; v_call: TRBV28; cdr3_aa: ANQGANSPLH
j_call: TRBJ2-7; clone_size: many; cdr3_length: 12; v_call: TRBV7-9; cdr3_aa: ASSNTRGVGEQY
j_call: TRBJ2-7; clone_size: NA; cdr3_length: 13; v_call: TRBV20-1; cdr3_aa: SARDLIAVTYEQY
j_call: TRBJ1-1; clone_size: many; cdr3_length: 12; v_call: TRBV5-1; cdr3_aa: ASSLQGGNTEAF
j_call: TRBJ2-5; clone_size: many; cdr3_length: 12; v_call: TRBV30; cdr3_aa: AWSPSRVGETQY
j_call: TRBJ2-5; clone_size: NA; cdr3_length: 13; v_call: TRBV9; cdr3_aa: ASSLTWTSVETQY
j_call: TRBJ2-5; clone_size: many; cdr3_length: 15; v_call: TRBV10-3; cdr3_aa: AISVLAGGPGGETQY
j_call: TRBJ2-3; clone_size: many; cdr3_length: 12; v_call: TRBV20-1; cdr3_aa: SAAIAGVIDTQY
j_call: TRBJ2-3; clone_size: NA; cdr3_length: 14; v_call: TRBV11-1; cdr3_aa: ASRRGLAGATDTQY
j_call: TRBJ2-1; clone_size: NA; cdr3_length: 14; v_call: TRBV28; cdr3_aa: ASSLSTSGSRNEQF
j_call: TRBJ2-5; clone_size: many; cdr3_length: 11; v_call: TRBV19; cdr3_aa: ASSIGALETQY
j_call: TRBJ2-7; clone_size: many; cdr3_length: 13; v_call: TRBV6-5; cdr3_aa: ASSYSGRASYEQY
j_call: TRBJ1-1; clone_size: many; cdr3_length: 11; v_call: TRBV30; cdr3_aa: AWSVGGPSEAF
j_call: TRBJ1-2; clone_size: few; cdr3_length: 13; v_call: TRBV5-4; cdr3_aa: ASRGTEDPNYGYT
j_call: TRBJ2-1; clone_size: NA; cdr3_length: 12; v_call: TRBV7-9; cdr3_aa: ASSVTSGRYEQF
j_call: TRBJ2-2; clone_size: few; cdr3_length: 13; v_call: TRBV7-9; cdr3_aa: AYHRGGTNTGELF
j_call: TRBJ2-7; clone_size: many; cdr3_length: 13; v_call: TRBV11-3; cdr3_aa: ASSLFSDRDYEQY
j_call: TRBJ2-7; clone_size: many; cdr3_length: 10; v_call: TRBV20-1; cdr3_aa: SASVSVHEQY
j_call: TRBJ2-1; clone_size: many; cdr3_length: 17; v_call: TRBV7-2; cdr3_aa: ASSSTRFSGSTAYNEQF
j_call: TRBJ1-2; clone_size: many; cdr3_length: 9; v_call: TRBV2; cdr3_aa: ASGMAYGYT
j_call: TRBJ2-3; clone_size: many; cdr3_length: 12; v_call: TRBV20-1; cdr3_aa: SACLAGRTDTQY
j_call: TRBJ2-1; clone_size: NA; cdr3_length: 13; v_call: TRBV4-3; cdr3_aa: ASSQDVSGRYEQF
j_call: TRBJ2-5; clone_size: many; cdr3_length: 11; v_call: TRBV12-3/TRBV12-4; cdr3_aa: ASSQNPVRQTN
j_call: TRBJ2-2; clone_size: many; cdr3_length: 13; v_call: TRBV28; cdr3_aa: ASSPPGQGNIWLF
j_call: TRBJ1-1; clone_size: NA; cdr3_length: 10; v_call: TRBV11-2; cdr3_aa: AAGTQNTEAF
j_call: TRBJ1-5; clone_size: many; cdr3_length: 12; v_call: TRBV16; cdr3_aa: ASSQTTGSQPQH
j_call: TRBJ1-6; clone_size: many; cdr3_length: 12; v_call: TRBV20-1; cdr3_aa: SARMTGASSPLH
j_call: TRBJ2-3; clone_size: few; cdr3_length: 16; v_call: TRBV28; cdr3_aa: ASSLGTSGKDLRDTQY
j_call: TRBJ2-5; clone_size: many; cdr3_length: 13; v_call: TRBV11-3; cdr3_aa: ASSRLAGGRETQY
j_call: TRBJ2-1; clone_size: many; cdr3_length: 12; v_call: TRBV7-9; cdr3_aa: ASSLGIQGTEQF
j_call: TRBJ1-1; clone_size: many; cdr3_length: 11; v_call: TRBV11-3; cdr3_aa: ASSLLSPREAF
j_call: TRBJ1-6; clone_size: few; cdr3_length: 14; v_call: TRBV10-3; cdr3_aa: AISESSGPYNSPLH
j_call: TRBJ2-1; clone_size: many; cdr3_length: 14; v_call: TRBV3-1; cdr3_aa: ASSQAFSGGAYEQF
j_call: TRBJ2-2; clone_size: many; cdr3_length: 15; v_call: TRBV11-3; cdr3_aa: ASSPAGGQGNTGELF
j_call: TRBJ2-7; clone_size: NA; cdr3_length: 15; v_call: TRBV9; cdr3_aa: ASSVEGNQVGYYEQY
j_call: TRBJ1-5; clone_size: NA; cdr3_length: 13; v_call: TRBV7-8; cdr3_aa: ASSLRRTGDQPQH
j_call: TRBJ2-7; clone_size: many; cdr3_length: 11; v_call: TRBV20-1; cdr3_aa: SALPGQGGEQY
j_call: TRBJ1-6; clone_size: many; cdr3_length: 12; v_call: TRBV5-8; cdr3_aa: ASSNFTGYSPLH
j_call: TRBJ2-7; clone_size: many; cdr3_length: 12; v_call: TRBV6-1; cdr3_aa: ASSEDGYSYEQY
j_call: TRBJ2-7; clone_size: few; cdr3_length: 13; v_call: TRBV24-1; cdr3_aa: ATSGSRQISYEQY
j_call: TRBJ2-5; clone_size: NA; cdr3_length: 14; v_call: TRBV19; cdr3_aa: ASSAYQDRGEETQY
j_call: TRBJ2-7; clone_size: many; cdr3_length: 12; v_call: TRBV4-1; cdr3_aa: ASSQADRDHEQY
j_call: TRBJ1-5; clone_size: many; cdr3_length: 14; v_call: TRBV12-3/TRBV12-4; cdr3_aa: ASSLGDRSLYQPQH
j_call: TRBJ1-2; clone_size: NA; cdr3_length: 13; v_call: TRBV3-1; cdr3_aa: ASSKGQGLVYGYT
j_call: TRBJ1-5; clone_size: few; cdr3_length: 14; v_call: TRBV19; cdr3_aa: ASSIVSAYSNQPQH
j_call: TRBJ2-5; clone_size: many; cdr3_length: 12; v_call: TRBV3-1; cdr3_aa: ASSPRPQQETQY
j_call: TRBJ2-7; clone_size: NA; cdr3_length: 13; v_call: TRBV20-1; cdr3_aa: SARGTSGRPYEQY
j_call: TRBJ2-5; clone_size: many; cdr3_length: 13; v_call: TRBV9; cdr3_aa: ASSVAGVGQETQY